These 21 T cell receptor beta chains came from one sample sequenced in a study of long-term antiretroviral therapy in people with HIV. An immunoSEQ assay, version v3.0, was performed at survey level. Measured with immunoSEQ multiplex PCR; TCRdb has only the in-frame clones, and not every one. The profile shows 23,000 or so clones, approximately 73% of them singletons. The sequencing here drew on unsorted PBMCs, taken 0.5 years after starting antiretroviral therapy. Receptor source: a woman aged 40 to 50 with HIV.

The chain carries TRBV5-4 and TRBJ1-1, with D perhaps matching TRBD1 (6 bases). The CDR3 contains 15 residues. V lost 4 bases and J 1 base, leaving 14 bases between the germline ends. Germline assignment: CDR1 SGHNT and CDR2 YYREEE (reference sequence). CDR3 amino acids: CASSEQGRGNTEAFF. The DNA of the CDR3 is TGTGCCAGCAGCGAGCAGGGGAGGGGGAACACTGAAGCTTTCTTT.

The chain joins TRBV5-4 to TRBJ2-7; tentatively, D is TRBD1 (6 bases). The CDR3 sequence is 15 residues long. Looked up from germline, CDR1 is SGHNT and CDR2 is YYREEE (reference sequence). V lost 1 base and J lost 0, with 11 bases in between. CDR3: CASSLTGISSYEQYF. Written as DNA, the CDR3 is TGTGCCAGCAGCTTGACAGGGATAAGCTCCTACGAGCAGTACTTC.

The V gene is TRBV4-3, the J gene TRBJ2-7; tentative D call: TRBD2 (5 bases). The germline gives CDR1 LGHNA, CDR2 YSLEER. The ends were cut back, 1 base at V and 0 bases at J, with 10 bases in the middle. The CDR3 length is 15 residues. CDR3 in DNA: TGCGCCAGCAGCCAAGGAGGGATTTACTCCTACGAGCAGTACTTC. Translated: CASSQGGIYSYEQYF.

V gene TRBV11-3 combines with J gene TRBJ2-6; unclear D gene. This CDR3 contains 16 residues. V gave up 1 base and J gave up 0 bases, with 7 bases separating them. Germline V CDR1 and CDR2: SGHNT, YENEEA. CDR3 in DNA: TGTGCCAGCAGCTTAGGACAACCCTCTGGGGCCAACGTCCTGACTTTC. Residues: CASSLGQPSGANVLTF.

The chain carries TRBV19 and TRBJ2-5; D is unresolved. V lost 4 bases to trimming and J lost 2 bases, with 8 bases between them. Per the germline V gene, CDR1 is LNHDA and CDR2 is SQIVND (reference sequence). The CDR3 is 13 residues long. This chain's CDR3 is CASSRAQQETQYF. Written as DNA, the CDR3 is TGTGCCAGTAGTAGGGCGCAACAAGAGACCCAGTACTTC.

The rearrangement joins TRBV19 to TRBJ1-3, with D unclear. V was clipped by 5 bases and J by 2 bases, with 10 bases between them. Germline loops: CDR1 LNHDA, CDR2 SQIVND (reference sequence). This CDR3 comprises 14 residues. The DNA for the CDR3 is TGTGCCAGTAGTCAGAGGCCGACTGGAAACACCATATATTTT. Encoded protein: CASSQRPTGNTIYF.

The V and J genes are TRBV5-6 and TRBJ1-2; D perhaps matches TRBD1 (6 bases). CDR3 length: 14 residues. Germline loops: CDR1 SGHDT, CDR2 YYEEEE. The V end was cut by 2 bases, the J end by 2 bases, with 10 bases between. CDR3 residues: CASSFFTGNYGYTF. For the CDR3, the DNA is TGTGCCAGCAGCTTTTTTACAGGGAACTATGGCTACACCTTC.

The chain couples TRBV27 to TRBJ1-1; possibly TRBD1 for D (5 bases). CDR3 length equals 19 residues. Germline V gene sequence: CDR1 MNHEY, CDR2 SMNVEV (reference sequence). The V end lost 7 bases, the J end lost 2 bases, and 29 bases lay between the germline ends. Here the CDR3 DNA reads TGTGCCAGCACCCCCAAGCCTGTTTCGCTCCGGGACTTAAACACTGAAGCTTTCTTT. Translation gives CASTPKPVSLRDLNTEAFF.

This chain joins TRBV5-4 and TRBJ1-1; D ambiguous. V was clipped by 4 bases and J by 1 base, with 5 bases between them. Germline values: CDR1 SGHNT, CDR2 YYREEE (reference sequence). The CDR3 contains 12 residues. CDR3: CASSSRNTEAFF. CDR3 sequence (DNA): TGTGCCAGCAGCAGTAGGAACACTGAAGCTTTCTTT.

This chain connects TRBV25-1 to TRBJ2-7; the D is unclear. Trimming removed 4 bases at V and 3 bases at J, with 4 bases between. This CDR3 is 11 amino acids long. Germline CDR1 reads MGHDK; CDR2 reads SYGVNS. The CDR3 bases are TGTGCCAGCAGTGCGAGCTACGAGCAGTACTTC. Its translation is CASSASYEQYF.

The chain joins TRBV27 to TRBJ2-1, with D perhaps TRBD1 (6 bases). Trimming left V 5 bases short and J 7 bases short, with 15 bases between. The germline CDR1 and CDR2 sequences are MNHEY and SMNVEV (reference sequence). CDR3 length: 14 amino acids. The CDR3 DNA reads TGTGCCAGCAGTCAAACTGGACAGCCTAATGAGCAGTTCTTC. Translating gives CASSQTGQPNEQFF.

This clone counts as medium-sized. The chain combines TRBV4-2 with TRBJ1-2; 9 bases map to TRBD1. Trimming removed 0 bases from V and 14 bases from J; junction bases left unmatched: 16. Germline V gives CDR1 LGHNA, CDR2 YNFKEQ. CDR3 size: 16 residues. The CDR3 sequence is CASSQEEGVRGQGNTF. CDR3 in DNA: TGTGCCAGCAGCCAAGAAGAGGGAGTCCGGGGACAGGGTAATACCTTC.

The J gene is TRBJ1-2, the V gene TRBV28; 10 bases fit TRBD1. CDR3 length: 15 residues. Germline assignment: CDR1 MDHEN and CDR2 SYDVKM. The J segment lost 4 bases and the V segment lost 6 bases, leaving 8 bases of the junction unmatched. CDR3 region: CASRRQGAQGYGYTF. CDR3 bases: TGTGCCAGCAGGCGACAGGGGGCGCAGGGCTATGGCTACACCTTC.

The rearrangement links TRBV4-3 to TRBJ1-6; maybe TRBD1 (5 bases). CDR1 and CDR2 (germline): LGHNA, YSLEER. CDR3 length: 17 amino acids. The ends were cut back, 1 base at V and 6 bases at J, with 16 bases in the middle. DNA for the CDR3: TGCGCCAGCAGCCAAGGGGCCGGAATTGGGGGTAATTCACCCCTCCACTTT. It translates to CASSQGAGIGGNSPLHF.

The rearrangement uses TRBV5-1 and TRBJ2-1, with TRBD1 matching 7 bases. The CDR3 runs 15 residues. Trimming took 5 bases from V and 4 from J; bases not matched to a gene: 9. Germline loops: CDR1 SGHRS, CDR2 YFSETQ. Written as DNA, the CDR3 is TGCGCCAGCAGACCGCCTTACAGGGGTTACAATGAGCAGTTCTTC. Translated: CASRPPYRGYNEQFF.

This chain connects TRBV27 to TRBJ2-7, with TRBD1 identical over 9 bases. This CDR3 comprises 15 residues. Looked up from germline, CDR1 is MNHEY and CDR2 is SMNVEV (reference sequence). V was pared by 5 bases and J by 4 bases, with 9 bases of the junction left unmatched. The CDR3 loop is CASSPQGAQEYEQYF. DNA for the CDR3: TGTGCCAGCAGTCCACAGGGGGCCCAAGAATACGAGCAGTACTTC.

V is TRBV5-6 and J is TRBJ2-3; D gene uncertain. Germline V lookup: CDR1 SGHDT, CDR2 YYEEEE. The CDR3 has 11 amino acids. The V end was cut by 6 bases, the J end by 5 bases, with 7 bases between. The CDR3 region is CASNRLDTQYF. DNA of the CDR3: TGTGCCAGCAACCGCCTAGATACGCAGTATTTT. The full variable domain, completed using reference TRBV5-6 and TRBJ2-3, is DAGVTQSPTHLIKTRGQQVTLRCSPKSGHDTVSWYQQALGQGPQFIFQYYEEEERQRGNFPDRFSGHQFPNYSSELNVNALLLGDSALYLCASNRLDTQYFGPGTRLTVL.

This rearrangement joins TRBV7-6 to TRBJ2-7; no reliable D call. V was shortened by 2 bases and J by 5 bases, with 22 bases between the two germline ends. Germline assignment: CDR1 SGHVS and CDR2 FNYEAQ. There are 17 residues in the CDR3. CDR3 region: CASSLTANVFPPDEQYF. The DNA for the CDR3 is TGTGCCAGCAGCTTAACCGCCAATGTTTTTCCCCCGGACGAGCAGTACTTC.

The V and J genes are TRBV7-2 and TRBJ2-2; maybe TRBD1 (5 bases). Trimming shortened V by 1 base and J by 5 bases, and 8 bases separated the two germline ends. Per germline, CDR1 SGHTA and CDR2 FQGNSA. The CDR3 sequence is 14 residues long. CDR3 bases: TGTGCCAGCAGCTTAGTACAGGTTACCGGGGAGCTGTTTTTT. Translating it yields CASSLVQVTGELFF.

V usage is TRBV1 and J usage is TRBJ1-2. TRBV1 is deemed a pseudogene. This CDR3 spans 14 amino acids. The CDR3 DNA reads TGCACCAGCAGCCGGAAGGGTAGACACTATGGCTACACCTTC. Translation gives CTSSRKGRHYGYTF.

V usage is TRBV19 and J usage is TRBJ1-1, with a tentative D call TRBD1 (6 bases). This CDR3 has 15 residues. V lost 5 bases and J 2 bases, leaving 15 bases between the germline ends. Germline assignment: CDR1 LNHDA and CDR2 SQIVND (reference sequence). In DNA form, the CDR3 reads TGTGCCAGTAGTCTACGGGGGGCTTCCAACACTGAAGCTTTCTTT. Amino acids: CASSLRGASNTEAFF.